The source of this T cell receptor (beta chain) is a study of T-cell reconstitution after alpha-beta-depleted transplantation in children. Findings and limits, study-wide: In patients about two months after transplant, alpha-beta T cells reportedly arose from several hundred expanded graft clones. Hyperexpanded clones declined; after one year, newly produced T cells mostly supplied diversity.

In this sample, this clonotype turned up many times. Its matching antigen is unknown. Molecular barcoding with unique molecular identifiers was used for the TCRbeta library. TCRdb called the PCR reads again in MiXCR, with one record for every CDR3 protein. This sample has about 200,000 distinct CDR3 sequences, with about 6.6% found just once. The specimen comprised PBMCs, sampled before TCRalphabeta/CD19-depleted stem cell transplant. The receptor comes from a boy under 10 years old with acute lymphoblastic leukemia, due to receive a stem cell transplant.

CDR3 in DNA: TGTGCCAGCAGCTTGAGGGGGGCGCCCGGGGAGCTGTTTTTT. It codes for CASSLRGAPGELFF. The gene calls are TRBV5-5 and TRBJ2-2; D possibly uses TRBD1 or TRBD2 (6 bases each). V was trimmed by 1 base and J by 6 bases, leaving 10 bases between them. The V gene's germline CDR1 is SGHKS and CDR2 YYEKEE (reference sequence). CDR3 length: 14 amino acids.